This T cell receptor (beta chain) was captured in a study of spatial heterogeneity in lung cancer. Study overall: When available, follow-up PBMC samples taken a median of around 25 months after resection were sequenced.

CDR3 length equals 12 residues. The V gene's germline CDR1 is SNHLY and CDR2 FYNNEI. V dropped 8 bases and J dropped 8; count of bases not matched to a gene: 7. TCRdb ran MiXCR on the 5' RACE reads and lists one entry per CDR3 protein. The sample holds approximately 56,000 distinct CDR3 sequences, around 7% seen once. Time point denoted: blood at routine non-recurrence follow-up after resection. Whole RNA, isolated from tumor, nontumor lung or frozen PBMC, was sequenced without prior sorting. This clonotype appeared a few times. The chain links TRBV2 to TRBJ2-3, with 7 bases aligning to TRBD1. This TCR was recovered from a female donor with early-stage non-small cell lung cancer. Sequences were derived from PBMCs, sampled at follow-up. CDR3 protein: CASGTVQGTQYF. The DNA for the CDR3 is TGTGCCAGCGGGACAGTCCAGGGTACGCAGTATTTT. Full variable domain (rest looked up from reference TRBV2 and TRBJ2-3): EPEVTQTPSHQVTQMGQEVILRCVPISNHLYFYWYRQILGQKVEFLVSFYNNEISEKSEIFDDQFSVERPDGSNFTLKIRSTKLEDSAMYFCASGTVQGTQYFGPGTRLTVL.